There are a few counts of the clone carrying this T cell receptor (beta chain). This specimen belongs to a study of T-cell reconstitution after alpha-beta-depleted transplantation in children. Trimming removed 2 bases at V and 6 bases at J, with 13 bases between. The CDR3 contains 14 residues. Germline V CDR1 and CDR2: SNHLY, FYNNEI. Unique molecular identifiers were incorporated into the prepared TCRbeta library. MiXCR, run by TCRdb on the PCR reads, gives a single entry per CDR3 protein. Of approximately 240,000 distinct CDR3 sequences listed, under 9.5% are singletons. This specimen consisted of PBMCs from the stem cell graft donor, obtained from the stem cell graft. V and J are TRBV2 and TRBJ1-2; weak D call: TRBD1 (5 bases). This sequence originates from a human donor who donated a stem cell graft to a child with acute lymphoblastic leukemia. For the CDR3, the DNA is TGTGCCAGCAGTGAAAACGGGGCAGGGAATGGCTACACCTTC. It specifies CASSENGAGNGYTF.